The following is a T cell receptor beta chain sequence with its context. This specimen comes from a study of blood T cell repertoires in COVID-19. Study summary: Acute and convalescent COVID-19 samples came from the United States, Italy and Spain. PBMCs, B-cell-depleted T cells, or T cells provided the cDNA or gDNA that made up the material.

Authors' analysis steps: Amplification from reference gene primers served as the basis for estimated nucleated cell counts. TCRdb's table, derived via immunoSEQ multiplex PCR, lists solely in-frame clones and lacks some. The V and J calls and clone size come from that table; D and trimming were worked out from the DNA. The data contain about 220,000 clones, around 80% of them singletons. The trim removed 4 bases at V and 6 bases at J, leaving 8 bases unmatched. Germline V lookup: CDR1 SNHLY, CDR2 FYNNEI. CDR3 length equals 14 residues. This sequence joins TRBV2 and TRBJ1-2; 7 bases fit TRBD1. This receptor was taken from a man aged 45-65 years with active or convalescent COVID-19. Sample: peripheral blood. CDR3 in DNA: TGTGCCAGCAGTGGACCCGGGACAGATAATGGCTACACCTTC. Its translation is CASSGPGTDNGYTF.